A selection of T cell receptor beta chains follows, all from one sample in a study of blood T cell repertoires in COVID-19. Sequencing was performed with immunoSEQ multiplex PCR; in TCRdb, only in-frame clones are kept and a portion is missing. The sample shows about 330,000 clones, about 90% of them seen only once. Sequencing was carried out using PBMCs or T cells enriched from blood (not recorded which). These receptors originate from a woman younger than 45 who had recovered from COVID-19. Both conserved end residues are part of each CDR3. Rows may omit the clone size; those that give it use once, few, many or a size class.

CDR3: CASLGGVGNTEAFF
V: TRBV7-9
size: -
J: TRBJ1-1

CDR3: CASSSTGGPGNTIYF
V: TRBV19
size: -
J: TRBJ1-3

CDR3: CATSSRLAAKYEQYF
V: TRBV15
size: -
J: TRBJ2-7

CDR3: CASSGPQGIRNTEAFF
V: TRBV6-6
size: -
J: TRBJ1-1

CDR3: CASSFLAGGPRGEQFF
V: TRBV5-1
size: -
J: TRBJ2-1

CDR3: CASSPMETVREKLFF
V: TRBV6-1
size: -
J: TRBJ1-4

CDR3: CASSQELTSSYNSPLHF
V: TRBV4-1
size: -
J: TRBJ1-6

CDR3: CASSLPSQETQYF
V: TRBV5-4
size: -
J: TRBJ2-5

CDR3: CAWSGRDRVAVGNTIYF
V: TRBV30
size: -
J: TRBJ1-3

CDR3: CATSGQYQETQYF
V: TRBV24-1
size: -
J: TRBJ2-5

CDR3: CASSWGPNEKLFF
V: TRBV27
size: -
J: TRBJ1-4

CDR3: CAISERTGATQPQHF
V: TRBV10-3
size: few
J: TRBJ1-5

CDR3: CASSQDRQQDRANYGYTF
V: TRBV4-1
size: -
J: TRBJ1-2

CDR3: CASSRSGGLGGYTF
V: TRBV13
size: -
J: TRBJ1-2

CDR3: CASSFSTTGNQPQHF
V: TRBV7-2
size: once
J: TRBJ1-5

CDR3: CASSIVSGSNYGYTF
V: TRBV19
size: -
J: TRBJ1-2

CDR3: CSVQGAQNEKLFF
V: TRBV29-1
size: -
J: TRBJ1-4

CDR3: CASSIDLRETQYF
V: TRBV19
size: -
J: TRBJ2-5

CDR3: CASSHGGGGSYLNEQFF
V: TRBV5-5
size: once
J: TRBJ2-1

CDR3: CSVEPPVNTEAFF
V: TRBV29-1
size: -
J: TRBJ1-1

CDR3: CASSIGRTSAGSPLHF
V: TRBV19
size: -
J: TRBJ1-6

CDR3: CASRLQGWQYF
V: TRBV28
size: once
J: TRBJ2-7

CDR3: CASSPGTGLTEQYF
V: TRBV11-2
size: -
J: TRBJ2-7

CDR3: CASSRDTRSSGANVLTF
V: TRBV27
size: -
J: TRBJ2-6

CDR3: CASSSNNRDTQYF
V: TRBV11-3
size: -
J: TRBJ2-3

CDR3: CASNMGAENNYGYTF
V: TRBV28
size: -
J: TRBJ1-2

CDR3: CASSLERLLGETQYF
V: TRBV7-9
size: few
J: TRBJ2-5

CDR3: CASSLAQGFTEAFF
V: TRBV5-1
size: -
J: TRBJ1-1

CDR3: CASSQRRTSNEQFF
V: TRBV3-1/TRBV3-2
size: -
J: TRBJ2-1

CDR3: CASSQGVWNTGELFF
V: TRBV6-5
size: -
J: TRBJ2-2

CDR3: CASSLGTGYGYTF
V: TRBV5-1
size: -
J: TRBJ1-2

CDR3: CATSRDRVGYEQYF
V: TRBV15
size: -
J: TRBJ2-7

CDR3: CASSPPTGWSGNTIYF
V: TRBV28
size: -
J: TRBJ1-3

CDR3: CASSSYRGNEQFF
V: TRBV28
size: -
J: TRBJ2-1

CDR3: CASSATGIAEKLFF
V: TRBV9
size: -
J: TRBJ1-4

CDR3: CATRGPTDTQYF
V: TRBV6-5
size: -
J: TRBJ2-3

CDR3: CASSFAFGGGDNNEQFF
V: TRBV27
size: -
J: TRBJ2-1

CDR3: CASSQDHGGEGGYTF
V: TRBV4-1
size: -
J: TRBJ1-2

CDR3: CASSLAGGDEQFF
V: TRBV7-9
size: once
J: TRBJ2-1

CDR3: CASSEGTATQFF
V: TRBV2
size: -
J: TRBJ2-1

CDR3: CASSIEDRRLGPQHF
V: TRBV19
size: once
J: TRBJ1-5

CDR3: CASSYGETQYF
V: TRBV28
size: -
J: TRBJ2-5

CDR3: CASSFSYRGGATEAFF
V: TRBV6-2/TRBV6-3
size: -
J: TRBJ1-1

CDR3: CASSLAEQRVGNEQFF
V: TRBV5-4
size: once
J: TRBJ2-1

CDR3: CASSLELSGRVSPLHF
V: TRBV27
size: -
J: TRBJ1-6

CDR3: CASRLLATYNEQFF
V: TRBV6-5
size: -
J: TRBJ2-1

CDR3: CATSRSLTGGDSPLHF
V: TRBV15
size: -
J: TRBJ1-6

CDR3: CASSLGQGATEAFF
V: TRBV7-2
size: -
J: TRBJ1-1

CDR3: CASSAGPIQETQYF
V: TRBV5-4
size: once
J: TRBJ2-5

CDR3: CASRPTGMAYGYTF
V: TRBV6-5
size: -
J: TRBJ1-2

CDR3: CASSLRQGPEKLFF
V: TRBV18
size: -
J: TRBJ1-4